This TCR beta chain was recovered during a study of T-cell reconstitution after alpha-beta-depleted transplantation in children. Trimming left V 4 bases short and J 0 bases short, with 11 bases between. The germline V gene has CDR1 KGHSH and CDR2 LQKENI. The CDR3 covers 15 residues. A library of TCRbeta sequences, prepared with unique molecular identifiers, was generated. MiXCR, applied by TCRdb to the PCR reads, yields one record per CDR3 protein. This table has 450,000 to 500,000 distinct CDR3 sequences, around 12% appearing once. The clonotype comes from a human donor who donated a stem cell graft to a child with combined immunodeficiency. The rearrangement joins TRBV18 to TRBJ2-3, with no clear D. The sample was PBMCs from the stem cell graft donor, taken from the stem cell graft. The CDR3 protein is CASSLIIGSTDTQYF. CDR3 nucleotide sequence: TGTGCCAGCTCACTAATTATAGGAAGCACAGATACGCAGTATTTT.